The TCR beta chain described here comes from a study of tumor-infiltrating lymphocytes in primary liver carcinoma. Background on the study: Surgeons resected the patients' primary liver carcinomas. Tumors, staged T1-T3 N0M0, spanned 4.2 to 10 cm.

The CDR3 totals 16 residues. CDR1 MNHEY and CDR2 SVGAGI come from the germline V gene. With V trimmed by 6 bases and J by 6 bases, 10 bases remained unmatched. Study-wide results and caveats: Tumor specimens were characterized by a significantly higher top-250-clone fraction than blood (p = 0.039). Overlap in tumor-adjacent and tumor-blood pairs fell below that of tumor region pairs.

They got blood RNA out of unsorted whole blood and also pulled out germline DNA. A primer matching the constant region was used to make TCR beta cDNA from approximately 0.45 ug of total RNA. Three nested multiplex PCR rounds, a slightly modified ARM-PCR method, built the TCR beta libraries. Running ten to eleven cycles apiece, the first two PCR rounds relied on TRBV1-TRBV30 forward primers together with a C-beta reverse primer. TCRdb re-called the multiplex PCR reads through MiXCR, storing one row per CDR3 protein. Here the sample spans about 310,000 distinct CDR3 sequences, more than 55% being singletons. About this clonotype itself: Its antigen is unknown. Given a much more abundant clone one base away, this may be a read error.

The TCR originated in a middle-aged man with primary liver carcinoma and hepatitis B virus infection. The sequencing sample was made of peripheral blood. This chain connects TRBV6-5 to TRBJ2-2, with 10 bases matching TRBD2. In DNA, the CDR3 is TGTGCCAGCAGACTCGTGACCGGGACTAGCGCCGGGGAGCTGTTTTTT. Translation gives CASRLVTGTSAGELFF.